These 22 T cell receptor beta chains came from one sample sequenced in a study of T-cell memory formation after mild COVID-19. TCRdb independently ran MiXCR on the 5' RACE reads; one entry per CDR3 protein. Seen here are about 290,000 distinct CDR3 sequences, about 16% observed once, and the top ten hold 22%. Sequenced input: PBMCs or a T cell subset sorted from them (not recorded which). The source of these receptors is a man aged 18 to 29 who had mild COVID-19 (a few samples of this study predate the infection). Cell type and time point are not known.

A few counts support this clonotype. The rearrangement links TRBV7-8 to TRBJ1-1, with 8 bases aligning to TRBD1. V lost 6 bases, J lost 4 bases, and 7 bases stayed unmatched. The CDR3 sequence is 14 residues long. Germline V CDR1 and CDR2: SGHVS, FQNEAQ. The CDR3 reads CASSRQGSSTEAFF. The CDR3 nucleotides are TGTGCCAGCAGTCGACAGGGGTCGAGCACTGAAGCTTTCTTT.

This chain joins TRBV4-1 and TRBJ2-5; a weak D match, TRBD2 (6 bases). Trimming stripped 4 bases from V and 1 base from J, with 16 bases between. CDR3 length: 16 residues. Per germline, CDR1 MGHRA and CDR2 YSYEKL. The CDR3 DNA reads TGCGCCAGCAGCCGAGACCGGACTAACCTCCAAGAGACCCAGTACTTC. Residues: CASSRDRTNLQETQYF.

In this sample, this clonotype turned up once. The chain combines TRBV10-3 with TRBJ1-2; 7 positions agree with TRBD1. The CDR3 is made up of 12 amino acids. V shed 2 bases, J shed 8 bases, and the junction held 2 bases outside the gene matches. Germline V gene lookup returns CDR1 ENHRY and CDR2 SYGVKD. CDR3 sequence reads: CAISEDREGYTF. In DNA form, the CDR3 reads TGTGCCATCAGTGAGGACAGGGAGGGCTACACCTTC.

The rearrangement uses TRBV6-2 or TRBV6-3 and TRBJ2-7; D might be TRBD2 (5 bases). The CDR3 covers 18 residues. V dropped 0 bases and J dropped 7 bases, with 25 bases sitting between them. Germline V lookup: CDR1 MNHEY, CDR2 SVGEGT. DNA of the CDR3: TGTGCCAGCAGTTACTCGAGTGTCTTTAATGGGCCCCCGGGAGAGCAGTACTTC. This codes for CASSYSSVFNGPPGEQYF.

The chain has TRBV7-2 and TRBJ1-6; D ambiguous. Germline CDR1 reads SGHTA; CDR2 reads FQGNSA. V lost 5 bases and J 10 bases, leaving 9 bases between the germline ends. The length of the CDR3 is 12 residues. As DNA, the CDR3 is TGTGCCAGCAGCCGAGGTAGCTCACCCCTCCACTTT. Its translation: CASSRGSSPLHF.

This clonotype was counted a few times. This chain connects TRBV19 to TRBJ1-1, with D maybe TRBD1 (5 bases). Germline V lookup: CDR1 LNHDA, CDR2 SQIVND (reference sequence). V shed 7 bases and J shed 4 bases, with 16 bases lying between them. CDR3 length equals 14 residues. CDR3: CASTVTGGGTEAFF. As DNA, the CDR3 is TGTGCCAGTACCGTTACCGGGGGGGGCACTGAAGCTTTCTTT.

The genes are TRBV6-6 and TRBJ2-1; D is tentatively TRBD1 or TRBD2 (6 bases each). The V and J ends lost 7 bases and 0 bases respectively, with 13 bases between them. The CDR3 is made up of 15 amino acids. Germline V gene sequence: CDR1 MNHNY, CDR2 SVGAGI (reference sequence). CDR3 DNA: TGTGCCAGCACCGAAGGGGGGAGCTCCTACAATGAGCAGTTCTTC. It is translated as CASTEGGSSYNEQFF.

The CDR3 reads CASSFGRRGAQETQYF. For the CDR3, the DNA is TGTGCCAGCAGCTTTGGACGAAGGGGGGCCCAAGAGACCCAGTACTTC. This sequence joins TRBV2 and TRBJ2-5; D is possibly TRBD1 or TRBD2 (6 bases each). The CDR3 consists of 16 residues. V was trimmed by 6 bases and J by 1 base, leaving 18 bases between them. Looked up from germline, CDR1 is SNHLY and CDR2 is FYNNEI.

The chain employs TRBV4-1 and TRBJ2-7, with D perhaps TRBD1 (6 bases). The CDR3 covers 18 residues. Germline V gives CDR1 MGHRA, CDR2 YSYEKL. V was cut by 0 bases and J by 0 bases, with 18 bases left in between. CDR3 nucleotides: TGCGCCAGCAGCCAAGACCCGGTTCGGACAGCTCTCTCCTACGAGCAGTACTTC. This translates into CASSQDPVRTALSYEQYF.

In its sample, this clonotype was seen many times. This chain links TRBV10-1 with TRBJ2-5; TRBD2 aligns across 9 bases. Germline V gene lookup returns CDR1 WNHNN and CDR2 SYGVQD (reference sequence). V dropped 0 bases and J dropped 9; count of bases not matched to a gene: 5. This CDR3 contains 14 residues. The CDR3, as DNA: TGCGCCAGCAGTGAGTCGACTAGCGGAAAGGCCCAGTACTTC. As protein: CASSESTSGKAQYF.

V gene TRBV24-1 combines with J gene TRBJ1-2, with D uncertain. The length of the CDR3 is 15 residues. Germline assignment: CDR1 KGHDR and CDR2 SFDVKD. V was cut by 5 bases and J by 0 bases, with 12 bases left in between. The CDR3 nucleotides read TGTGCCACCAGTGGCCCCTATGGGGCTAACTATGGCTACACCTTC. As protein: CATSGPYGANYGYTF.

This clonotype has just a few counts. The chain combines TRBV20-1 with TRBJ2-1, with 12 bases lining up with TRBD2. CDR1 is DFQATT, CDR2 SNEGSKA, per germline (reference sequence). The V segment lost 4 bases and the J segment 9 bases; nucleotides outside the gene matches: 7. The CDR3 spans 14 residues. The CDR3 spells CSAIGLAGTGEQFF. The CDR3 bases are TGCAGTGCTATCGGACTAGCGGGAACGGGTGAGCAGTTCTTC.

This clonotype was counted at least ten times. This rearrangement joins TRBV3-1 to TRBJ2-1; D unresolved. The germline CDR1 and CDR2 sequences are LGHDT and YNNKEL (reference sequence). The CDR3 has 12 amino acids. The germline V and J ends were trimmed by 1 base and 7 bases, with 5 bases remaining between them. The CDR3 sequence is CASSQGLNEQFF. In nucleotides, the CDR3 is TGTGCCAGCAGCCAAGGATTGAATGAGCAGTTCTTC.

The chain joins TRBV7-9 to TRBJ1-2; TRBD1 matches at 8 bases. V shed 1 base and J 3 bases; nucleotides not matched to a gene: 7. Per the germline V gene, CDR1 is SEHNR and CDR2 is FQNEAQ (reference sequence). The CDR3 runs 16 residues. Here the CDR3 reads CASSLGAGGADYGYTF. The CDR3 DNA reads as TGTGCCAGCAGCTTAGGGGCAGGGGGCGCTGACTATGGCTACACCTTC.

This clonotype was seen a few times. The V call is TRBV5-1, the J call TRBJ2-1; 7 bases are a match to TRBD1. Germline V gene sequence: CDR1 SGHRS, CDR2 YFSETQ. The J segment lost 9 bases and the V segment lost 4 bases, leaving 10 bases of the junction unmatched. CDR3 length equals 14 residues. CDR3 sequence reads: CASSLGLPGGEQFF. As DNA, the CDR3 is TGCGCCAGCAGCCTAGGACTGCCAGGGGGTGAGCAGTTCTTC.

The chain joins TRBV5-1 to TRBJ2-1; D remains ambiguous. CDR1 and CDR2 (germline): SGHRS, YFSETQ. This CDR3 has 11 amino acids. Trimming removed 7 bases from V and 10 bases from J, with 12 bases in between. The CDR3 is CASAHGPEQFF. Here the CDR3 DNA reads TGCGCCAGCGCTCACGGGCCCGAGCAGTTCTTC.

Only a few counts were recorded for this clonotype. The V and J genes are TRBV12-3 or TRBV12-4 and TRBJ1-1, with TRBD1 as a possible D gene (6 bases). Trimming stripped 6 bases from V and 4 bases from J, with 15 bases between. The CDR3 runs 14 residues. CDR3 amino acids: CASRGQWLSTEAFF. The CDR3 region has the DNA TGTGCCAGCAGAGGACAGTGGCTGAGCACTGAAGCTTTCTTT.

In DNA, the CDR3 is TGTGCCAGTGGACAGTCCTATGGCTACACCTTC. It specifies CASGQSYGYTF. The chain employs TRBV12-3 or TRBV12-4 and TRBJ1-2; maybe TRBD1 (6 bases). V was cut by 9 bases and J by 4 bases, with 9 bases left in between. CDR3 size: 11 residues.

V is TRBV7-3 and J is TRBJ2-4; unclear D gene. The CDR3 is made up of 13 amino acids. Germline loops: CDR1 SGHTA, CDR2 FQGTGA. Trimming cost V 5 bases and J 5 bases, with 10 bases left between them. Here the CDR3 reads CASSGYRENIQYF. The CDR3 nucleotides read TGTGCCAGCAGCGGATACAGAGAAAACATTCAGTACTTC.

This clonotype has a handful of counts. The chain couples TRBV19 to TRBJ1-1; TRBD1 agrees at 8 bases. The CDR3 spans 13 residues. Germline CDR1 LNHDA, CDR2 SQIVND (reference sequence). Trimming at V came to 1 base and at J to 9 bases, leaving 4 bases not matched to a gene. The CDR3 sequence: CASSIAGQGKAFF. DNA of the CDR3: TGTGCCAGTAGTATAGCCGGACAGGGAAAAGCTTTCTTT.

The chain combines TRBV9 with TRBJ2-5; perhaps TRBD1 as D (6 bases). V gave up 3 bases and J gave up 2 bases, with 14 bases separating them. CDR3 length: 15 residues. Germline loops: CDR1 SGDLS, CDR2 YYNGEE. The CDR3 DNA reads as TGTGCCAGCAGCGCAGGGGTTACGGGGCAAGAGACCCAGTACTTC. This gives the protein CASSAGVTGQETQYF.

J is TRBJ2-4 and V is TRBV4-2, with D perhaps TRBD1 (5 bases). Germline assignment: CDR1 LGHNA and CDR2 YNFKEQ. The V end lost 0 bases, the J end lost 7 bases, and 10 bases lay between the germline ends. This CDR3 has 14 amino acids. CDR3 protein: CASSQERRGNIQYF. The DNA of the CDR3 is TGTGCCAGCAGCCAAGAGCGTAGGGGTAACATTCAGTACTTC.